The source of this T cell receptor (beta chain) is a study of CD8+CD57+ T cells in acquired aplastic anemia. This clonotype has at least ten counts. Researchers used genomic DNA as the template to profile TCR beta VDJ and CDR3. TCRdb itself ran the reads through MiXCR, one entry per CDR3 protein. The sample shows 250,000 to 300,000 distinct CDR3 sequences, 56% of them seen only once. Per germline, CDR1 LGHNA and CDR2 YSLEER. The CDR3 runs to 16 residues. Trimming took off 0 bases at V and 6 bases at J, with 18 bases between the two ends. The genes are TRBV4-3 and TRBJ2-7; unclear D gene. The sample consisted of sorted CD4+, CD8+, or CD8+CD57+ T cells (not recorded which) from PBMCs. The receptor's source is a human donor with severe aplastic anemia or a healthy control (not recorded which). This chain's CDR3 is CASSQDPSPLVAEQYF. For the CDR3, the DNA is TGCGCCAGCAGCCAAGATCCCTCGCCCCTAGTTGCCGAGCAGTACTTC.